This TCR beta chain was profiled in a study of cytomegalovirus exposure and HLA in healthy donors. General study points: Rarity characterized most TCR sequences, yet some public TCRs appeared in many donors.

Method: immunoSEQ multiplex PCR; TCRdb's copy keeps in-frame clones and lacks some. The data show roughly 260,000 clones, 87% seen once. A note on this clone: Its specificity is not known.

This clonotype originated in a man aged 18 to 29 in good health and CMV-seronegative. The specimen sequenced was PBMCs.

CDR3 nucleotide sequence: TGCGCCAGCAGCTTGACCGACAGCTCCTACAATGAGCAGTTCTTC. Translated, it gives CASSLTDSSYNEQFF. This chain links TRBV5-1 with TRBJ2-1, with D possibly being TRBD1 (5 bases). The CDR3 loop spans 15 amino acids. Germline lookup yields CDR1 SGHRS and CDR2 YFSETQ. With 1 base removed from V and 0 bases from J, the gap between germline ends came to 8 bases.